This section outlines one T cell receptor (beta chain) sequence together with its context. The data originate from a study of blood T cell repertoires in COVID-19. Libraries were prepared by immunoSEQ multiplex PCR; TCRdb keeps only in-frame clonotypes and omits some of them. The sample consists of roughly 250,000 clones, 80% to 90% of them appearing once. Germline V gene sequence: CDR1 MDHEN, CDR2 SYDVKM. Trimming cost V 5 bases and J 3 bases; bases outside gene matches: 7. This CDR3 has 16 residues. The chain carries TRBV28 and TRBJ1-4; 9 nucleotides align to TRBD1. The sequencing sample was made of PBMCs or T cells enriched from blood (not recorded which). This TCR was recovered from a woman aged 25 to 39 who had recovered from COVID-19. In DNA, the CDR3 is TGTGCCAGCAGTCCCTATACAGGGGGCGCTAATGAAAAACTGTTTTTT. This codes for CASSPYTGGANEKLFF.